This record concerns one TCR beta chain sequence. This sample stems from a study of blood T cell repertoires in COVID-19. At the level of the study: From the United States, Italy and Spain came samples of acute and convalescent COVID-19. The analysed material was cDNA or gDNA that came from T cells, B-cell-depleted T cells, or PBMCs.

The age range of participants was 18 to 89 years, with residence in about two dozen US areas. Participants reported their clinical history, and cohort assignment relied on those reports. Measured with immunoSEQ multiplex PCR; TCRdb has only the in-frame clones, and not every one. The sample yields about 210,000 clones, around 89% seen once. CDR3 length: 13 amino acids. V lost 5 bases, J lost 2 bases, and 9 bases lay in between. The V gene's germline CDR1 is SGHNT and CDR2 YENEEA. This sequence was found in a woman aged 40 to 50 with acute COVID-19. Sequencing was carried out using PBMCs or T cells enriched from blood (not recorded which). The chain recombines TRBV11-3 with TRBJ1-1; tentatively, D is TRBD1 (5 bases). The CDR3 nucleotides read TGTGCCAGCAGCCTACAGGTCAACACTGAAGCTTTCTTT. It translates to CASSLQVNTEAFF.